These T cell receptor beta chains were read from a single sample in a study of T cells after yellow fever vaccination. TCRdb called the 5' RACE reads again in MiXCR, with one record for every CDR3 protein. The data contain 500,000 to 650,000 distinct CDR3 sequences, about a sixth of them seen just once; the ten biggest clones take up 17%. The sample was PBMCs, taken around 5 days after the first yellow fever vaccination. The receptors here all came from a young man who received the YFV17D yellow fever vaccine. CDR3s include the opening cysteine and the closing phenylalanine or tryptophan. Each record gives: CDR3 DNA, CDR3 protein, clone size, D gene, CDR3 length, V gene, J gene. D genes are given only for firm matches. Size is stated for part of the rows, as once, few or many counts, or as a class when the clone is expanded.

cdr3_nt: TGTGCCAGCAGTTACCCCTGGGACAGTGGTGGCGGACTGTTTTTT
cdr3_aa: CASSYPWDSGGGLFF
clone_size: .
d_call: TRBD1
cdr3_length: 15
v_call: TRBV6-5
j_call: TRBJ1-4

cdr3_nt: TGCAGTGCTAGCACCGAAGGCGGGGTTAATCAGCCCCAGCATTTT
cdr3_aa: CSASTEGGVNQPQHF
clone_size: .
d_call: .
cdr3_length: 15
v_call: TRBV20-1
j_call: TRBJ1-5

cdr3_nt: TGTGCCAGCAGCTTAGGGGACAGGGGGCCCCGTGAAGCTTTCTTT
cdr3_aa: CASSLGDRGPREAFF
clone_size: many
d_call: TRBD1
cdr3_length: 15
v_call: TRBV7-8
j_call: TRBJ1-1

cdr3_nt: TGTGCCACCAGCAGAGCCTCCTCTGGAAACACCATATATTTT
cdr3_aa: CATSRASSGNTIYF
clone_size: .
d_call: .
cdr3_length: 14
v_call: TRBV15
j_call: TRBJ1-3

cdr3_nt: TGCGCCAGCAGCTTGTTGTCAGCACAAGAGACCCAGTACTTC
cdr3_aa: CASSLLSAQETQYF
clone_size: .
d_call: .
cdr3_length: 14
v_call: TRBV5-1
j_call: TRBJ2-5

cdr3_nt: TGCAGTGCTAGGACAGCGTCCCGTCGCTATGAGGGCTACACCTTC
cdr3_aa: CSARTASRRYEGYTF
clone_size: .
d_call: .
cdr3_length: 15
v_call: TRBV20-1
j_call: TRBJ1-2

cdr3_nt: TGTGCCAGCAGCGAAAACTCAGAAGTGGAGACCCAGTACTTC
cdr3_aa: CASSENSEVETQYF
clone_size: few
d_call: .
cdr3_length: 14
v_call: TRBV2
j_call: TRBJ2-5

cdr3_nt: TGTGCCATCAGTGAGTCGTATCAGACCTACGAGCAGTACTTC
cdr3_aa: CAISESYQTYEQYF
clone_size: many
d_call: .
cdr3_length: 14
v_call: TRBV10-3
j_call: TRBJ2-7

cdr3_nt: TGTGCCAGCAGCCCCGGTGGACAGGGAATTCAGCCCCAGCATTTT
cdr3_aa: CASSPGGQGIQPQHF
clone_size: few
d_call: TRBD1
cdr3_length: 15
v_call: TRBV7-2
j_call: TRBJ1-5

cdr3_nt: TGTGCCAGCAGCACAGACAGGGGGCTCATGGAGACCCAGTACTTC
cdr3_aa: CASSTDRGLMETQYF
clone_size: .
d_call: TRBD1
cdr3_length: 15
v_call: TRBV6-1
j_call: TRBJ2-5

cdr3_nt: TGTGCCAGCAGTTATCATGGGACTTTAGGGGGGGCTGAGCAGTTCTTC
cdr3_aa: CASSYHGTLGGAEQFF
clone_size: few
d_call: .
cdr3_length: 16
v_call: TRBV6-5
j_call: TRBJ2-1

cdr3_nt: TGTGCCAGCTTCCAGTCTGGCGATACGCAGTATTTT
cdr3_aa: CASFQSGDTQYF
clone_size: few
d_call: .
cdr3_length: 12
v_call: TRBV18
j_call: TRBJ2-3

cdr3_nt: TGTGCCAGCAGCGACCTAGACAGGGGACTCTTGAATGAGCAGTTCTTC
cdr3_aa: CASSDLDRGLLNEQFF
clone_size: few
d_call: TRBD1
cdr3_length: 16
v_call: TRBV7-9
j_call: TRBJ2-1

cdr3_nt: TGTGCCACCAGCAGAGTGCCAGGTTCGGAGGCCCAGTACTTC
cdr3_aa: CATSRVPGSEAQYF
clone_size: few
d_call: .
cdr3_length: 14
v_call: TRBV15
j_call: TRBJ2-5

cdr3_nt: TGTGCCACCGGGGGTTCCGACTCTAGCACAGATACGCAGTATTTT
cdr3_aa: CATGGSDSSTDTQYF
clone_size: few
d_call: .
cdr3_length: 15
v_call: TRBV10-3
j_call: TRBJ2-3

cdr3_nt: TGCGCCAGCAGCTTAATATCTAGCGGGGCCGATTTAGCCAAAAACATTCAGTACTTC
cdr3_aa: CASSLISSGADLAKNIQYF
clone_size: few
d_call: TRBD2
cdr3_length: 19
v_call: TRBV5-1
j_call: TRBJ2-4

cdr3_nt: TGTGCCAGCAGTTTAGTTGGGACAGACTACTCCTACGAGCAGTACTTC
cdr3_aa: CASSLVGTDYSYEQYF
clone_size: .
d_call: TRBD1
cdr3_length: 16
v_call: TRBV12-3/TRBV12-4
j_call: TRBJ2-7

cdr3_nt: TGTGCCAGCAGTTTTGGTCAGCTAAATCAGCCCCAGCATTTT
cdr3_aa: CASSFGQLNQPQHF
clone_size: few
d_call: .
cdr3_length: 14
v_call: TRBV12-3/TRBV12-4
j_call: TRBJ1-5

cdr3_nt: TGCAGTGCGACCTGGGGACAGGGGGCAGGTGAGCAGTACTTC
cdr3_aa: CSATWGQGAGEQYF
clone_size: .
d_call: TRBD1
cdr3_length: 14
v_call: TRBV20-1
j_call: TRBJ2-7

cdr3_nt: TGTGCCAGCAGCTTCATAGGAGCGGGGGGGCCCTACGAGCAGTACTTC
cdr3_aa: CASSFIGAGGPYEQYF
clone_size: few
d_call: TRBD2
cdr3_length: 16
v_call: TRBV7-6
j_call: TRBJ2-7

cdr3_nt: TGTGCCATCAGTGTAATTCAACAGGGGAACTATGGCTACACCTTC
cdr3_aa: CAISVIQQGNYGYTF
clone_size: .
d_call: TRBD1
cdr3_length: 15
v_call: TRBV10-3
j_call: TRBJ1-2

cdr3_nt: TGTGCCAGCAGCGTAGCTCGTACCAGCTCCTATAATTCACCCCTCCACTTT
cdr3_aa: CASSVARTSSYNSPLHF
clone_size: few
d_call: .
cdr3_length: 17
v_call: TRBV9
j_call: TRBJ1-6

cdr3_nt: TGTGCCAGCAGCCGCACAGGGTTCGCCTATGGCTACACCTTC
cdr3_aa: CASSRTGFAYGYTF
clone_size: .
d_call: .
cdr3_length: 14
v_call: TRBV7-9
j_call: TRBJ1-2

cdr3_nt: TGTGCCACCAGTCCCCGGGAGGACACTGAAGCTTTCTTT
cdr3_aa: CATSPREDTEAFF
clone_size: few
d_call: .
cdr3_length: 13
v_call: TRBV15
j_call: TRBJ1-1

cdr3_nt: TGTGCCAGCAGTCCGACCTTCCGGGAGAGAAGGACTGAAGCTTTCTTT
cdr3_aa: CASSPTFRERRTEAFF
clone_size: few
d_call: .
cdr3_length: 16
v_call: TRBV6-1
j_call: TRBJ1-1

cdr3_nt: TGCGCCAGCAGCTTGGAGGGAGGCTCCGGGGAGCTGTTTTTT
cdr3_aa: CASSLEGGSGELFF
clone_size: few
d_call: .
cdr3_length: 14
v_call: TRBV5-1
j_call: TRBJ2-2

cdr3_nt: TGCAGTGCCCCGACAGCAAAGTCTAGCACAGATACGCAGTATTTT
cdr3_aa: CSAPTAKSSTDTQYF
clone_size: .
d_call: .
cdr3_length: 15
v_call: TRBV20-1
j_call: TRBJ2-3

cdr3_nt: TGTGCCAGCAGCTTTGGAGGGGGCACAGATACGCAGTATTTT
cdr3_aa: CASSFGGGTDTQYF
clone_size: many
d_call: .
cdr3_length: 14
v_call: TRBV5-1
j_call: TRBJ2-3

cdr3_nt: TGTGCCAGCAGCTTAGGCCTCAGGGAACGGGAAAAACTGTTTTTT
cdr3_aa: CASSLGLREREKLFF
clone_size: few
d_call: .
cdr3_length: 15
v_call: TRBV7-9
j_call: TRBJ1-4

cdr3_nt: TGTGCCAGCAGACCTACCGGGACAGGGCAATATGGCTACACCTTC
cdr3_aa: CASRPTGTGQYGYTF
clone_size: .
d_call: TRBD1
cdr3_length: 15
v_call: TRBV7-3
j_call: TRBJ1-2

cdr3_nt: TGTGCCAGCAGCTTAGAGCCCAGTCAGTCTGAGCAGTTCTTC
cdr3_aa: CASSLEPSQSEQFF
clone_size: .
d_call: .
cdr3_length: 14
v_call: TRBV7-6
j_call: TRBJ2-1

cdr3_nt: TGTGCCAGCAGCTTCGTGGGGCAGGGGGACTCACCCCTCCACTTT
cdr3_aa: CASSFVGQGDSPLHF
clone_size: few
d_call: TRBD1
cdr3_length: 15
v_call: TRBV5-4
j_call: TRBJ1-6

cdr3_nt: TGCAGTGCTTTTCTAGCGGGGGGCCAAAAAGAGACCCAGTACTTC
cdr3_aa: CSAFLAGGQKETQYF
clone_size: .
d_call: TRBD2
cdr3_length: 15
v_call: TRBV20-1
j_call: TRBJ2-5

cdr3_nt: TGTGCCAGCAGCCTCGACAGGGGGATCAATCAGCCCCAGCATTTT
cdr3_aa: CASSLDRGINQPQHF
clone_size: few
d_call: TRBD1
cdr3_length: 15
v_call: TRBV4-2
j_call: TRBJ1-5

cdr3_nt: TGTGCCAGCAGTGAGGGGACAGTTAGCAATCAGCCCCAGCATTTT
cdr3_aa: CASSEGTVSNQPQHF
clone_size: few
d_call: TRBD1
cdr3_length: 15
v_call: TRBV6-1
j_call: TRBJ1-5

cdr3_nt: TGTGCCAGCAGCCCTTCTCAGTACGCCTACAATGAGCAGTTCTTC
cdr3_aa: CASSPSQYAYNEQFF
clone_size: .
d_call: .
cdr3_length: 15
v_call: TRBV5-4
j_call: TRBJ2-1

cdr3_nt: TGTGCCAGCAGCTTAGCCCTCCTAGAGACCGGGGAGCTGTTTTTT
cdr3_aa: CASSLALLETGELFF
clone_size: few
d_call: .
cdr3_length: 15
v_call: TRBV7-9
j_call: TRBJ2-2